This record concerns one TCR beta chain sequence. Participants came from some 23 US areas, aged roughly 18 to 100 years. These data belong to a study of blood T cell repertoires in COVID-19. Study overall: In each case, the material was cDNA or gDNA derived from T cells, B-cell-depleted T cells, or PBMCs.

Germline lookup yields CDR1 LGHDT and CDR2 YNNKEL (reference sequence). Deletions cut 4 bases from V and 3 bases from J, with 10 bases between. The CDR3 extends over 15 amino acids. As originally analysed: Amplifying reference gene primers gave estimates of nucleated cell counts. The repertoire was sequenced with immunoSEQ multiplex PCR; TCRdb's copy has only in-frame clones and lacks some. D and trimming come from the DNA, and the V and J calls and clone size come from that table. This table holds about 200,000 clones, approximately 80% found once. Source material: PBMCs or T cells enriched from blood (not recorded which). V and J are TRBV3-1 (or the pseudogene TRBV3-2) and TRBJ2-6; a weak D match, TRBD2 (5 bases). This receptor was taken from a woman in her thirties or forties with acute COVID-19. The CDR3 loop reads CASSLTEGGANVLTF. The CDR3 bases are TGTGCCAGCAGCCTTACCGAGGGTGGGGCCAACGTCCTGACTTTC.